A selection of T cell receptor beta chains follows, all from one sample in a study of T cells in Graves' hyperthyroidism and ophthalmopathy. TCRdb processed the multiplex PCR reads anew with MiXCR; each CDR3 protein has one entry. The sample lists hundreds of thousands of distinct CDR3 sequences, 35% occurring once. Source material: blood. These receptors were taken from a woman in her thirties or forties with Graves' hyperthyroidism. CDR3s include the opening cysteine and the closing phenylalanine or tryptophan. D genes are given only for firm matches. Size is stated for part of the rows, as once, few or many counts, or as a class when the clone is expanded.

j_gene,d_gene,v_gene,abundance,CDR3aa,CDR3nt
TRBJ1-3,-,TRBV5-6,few,CASSLDSFSGNTIYF,TGTGCCAGCAGCTTGGACAGCTTCTCTGGAAACACCATATATTTT
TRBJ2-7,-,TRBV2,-,CASSTGTPGEYEQYF,TGTGCCAGCAGTACGGGGACACCAGGGGAATACGAGCAGTACTTC
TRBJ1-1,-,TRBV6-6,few,CASSDPTGEMNTEAFF,TGTGCCAGCAGCGACCCTACCGGGGAGATGAACACTGAAGCTTTCTTT
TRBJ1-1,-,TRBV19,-,CASNPTAGYTEAFF,TGTGCCAGTAATCCCACAGCCGGATACACTGAAGCTTTCTTT
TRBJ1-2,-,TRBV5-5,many,CASSSRAWGYTF,TGTGCCAGCAGCTCCAGGGCCTGGGGCTACACCTTC
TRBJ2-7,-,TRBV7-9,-,CASSLVGGSAEQYF,TGTGCCAGCAGCTTAGTGGGGGGATCCGCCGAGCAGTACTTC
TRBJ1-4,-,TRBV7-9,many,CASSAGHVNEKLFF,TGTGCCAGCAGCGCGGGACACGTTAATGAAAAACTGTTTTTT
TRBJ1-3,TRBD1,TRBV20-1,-,CSARAPGPGQAGNTIYF,TGCAGTGCTAGAGCCCCTGGTCCCGGACAGGCTGGAAACACCATATATTTT
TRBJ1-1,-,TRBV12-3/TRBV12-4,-,CASSLALNLGGKNTEAFF,TGTGCCAGCAGTTTAGCGCTAAATTTGGGGGGCAAAAACACTGAAGCTTTCTTT
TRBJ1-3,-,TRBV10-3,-,CAIRKGSSGNTIYF,TGTGCCATCAGAAAGGGTAGCTCTGGAAACACCATATATTTT